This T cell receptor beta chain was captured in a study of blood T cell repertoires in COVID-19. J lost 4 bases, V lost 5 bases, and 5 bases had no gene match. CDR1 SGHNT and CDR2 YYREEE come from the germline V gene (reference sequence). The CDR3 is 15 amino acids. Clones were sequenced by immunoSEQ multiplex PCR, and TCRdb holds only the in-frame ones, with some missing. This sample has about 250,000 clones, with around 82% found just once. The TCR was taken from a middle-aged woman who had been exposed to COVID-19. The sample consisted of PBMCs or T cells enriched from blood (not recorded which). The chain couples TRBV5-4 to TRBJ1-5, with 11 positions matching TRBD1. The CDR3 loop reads CASSPGTGGNQPQHF. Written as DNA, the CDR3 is TGTGCCAGCAGTCCCGGGACAGGGGGTAATCAGCCCCAGCATTTT.